This T cell receptor beta chain was recorded in a study of T-cell memory formation after mild COVID-19. Whole-study context: There were largely donor-specific TCR clusters.

Trimming removed 3 bases at V and 4 bases at J, with 12 bases between. Germline CDR1 MDHEN, CDR2 SYDVKM. This CDR3 region has 14 residues. TCRdb redid the calling of the 5' RACE reads with MiXCR, one entry per CDR3 protein. This table holds about 130,000 distinct CDR3 sequences, about 6% found once. The chain joins TRBV28 to TRBJ1-2; possible D gene TRBD1, 5 bases. Sequences were obtained from PBMCs or a T cell subset sorted from them (not recorded which). This sequence was found in an adult woman who had mild COVID-19 (a few samples of this study predate the infection). Cell type and time point are not known. The CDR3 region is CASSFLGEGYGYTF. The CDR3 nucleotides read TGTGCCAGCAGTTTTCTGGGGGAAGGCTATGGCTACACCTTC.